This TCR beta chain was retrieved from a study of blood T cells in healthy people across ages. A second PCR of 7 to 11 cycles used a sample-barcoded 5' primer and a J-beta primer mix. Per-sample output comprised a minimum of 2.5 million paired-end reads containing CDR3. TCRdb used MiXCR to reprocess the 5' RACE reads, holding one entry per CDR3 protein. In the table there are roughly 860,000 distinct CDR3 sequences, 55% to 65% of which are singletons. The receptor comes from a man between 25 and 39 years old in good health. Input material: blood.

This CDR3 reads CASTTYRGTNEQYF. The DNA for the CDR3 is TGTGCCAGCACAACTTACAGGGGAACAAACGAGCAGTACTTC. The V gene is TRBV12-3 or TRBV12-4, the J gene TRBJ2-7; 7 nucleotides agree with TRBD1. Losses at the gene ends were 7 bases for V and 5 bases for J; bases not matched to a gene: 11. This CDR3 contains 14 residues.